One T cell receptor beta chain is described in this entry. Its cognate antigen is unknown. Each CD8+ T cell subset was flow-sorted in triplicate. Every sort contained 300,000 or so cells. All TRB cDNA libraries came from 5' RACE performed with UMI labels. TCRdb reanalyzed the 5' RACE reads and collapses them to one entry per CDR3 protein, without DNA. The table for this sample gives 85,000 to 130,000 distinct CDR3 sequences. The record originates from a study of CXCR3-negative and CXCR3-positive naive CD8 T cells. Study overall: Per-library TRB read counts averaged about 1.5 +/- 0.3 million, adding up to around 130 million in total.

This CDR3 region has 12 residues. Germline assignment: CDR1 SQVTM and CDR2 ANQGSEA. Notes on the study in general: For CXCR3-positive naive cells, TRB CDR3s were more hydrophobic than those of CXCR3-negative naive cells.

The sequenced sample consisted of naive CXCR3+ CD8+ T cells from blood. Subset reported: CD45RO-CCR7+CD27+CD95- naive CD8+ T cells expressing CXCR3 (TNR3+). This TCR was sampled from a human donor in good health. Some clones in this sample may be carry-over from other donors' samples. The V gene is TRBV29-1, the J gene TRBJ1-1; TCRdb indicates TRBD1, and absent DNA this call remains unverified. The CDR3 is CSALNRVAEAFF. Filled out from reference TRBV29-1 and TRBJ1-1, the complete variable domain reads SAVISQKPSRDICQRGTSLTIQCQVDSQVTMMFWYRQQPGQSLTLIATANQGSEATYESGFVIDKFPISRPNLTFSTLTVSNMSPEDSSIYLCSALNRVAEAFFGQGTRLTVV.